Listed below are T cell receptor beta chains from one sample, sequenced in a study of cytomegalovirus exposure and HLA in healthy donors. Assay: immunoSEQ multiplex PCR; the TCRdb copy retains only in-frame clones and omits some. The sample contains 65,000 or so clones, 60% to 65% of which appear only once. Sequencing was performed on PBMCs. Receptor source: a man aged 30 to 45 in good health and CMV-seronegative. CDR3s include the opening cysteine and the closing phenylalanine or tryptophan. The D gene is left open where the match is weak. Size values are once, few and many counts, or a class for expanded clones, and some rows have none.

. | TRBD1 | TRBJ1-5 | TRBV2 | TGTGCCAGCAGCCTACTGGGACAGGTAGTCCAGCCCCAGCATTTT | CASSLLGQVVQPQHF
. | TRBD1 | TRBJ1-3 | TRBV18 | TGTGCCAGCTCACGAGACAGGGGAACTGGAAACACCATATATTTT | CASSRDRGTGNTIYF
. | TRBD1 | TRBJ2-2 | TRBV7-6 | TGTGCCAGCAGCTCTACCGGGACAGGGAGTCAAGTTTTT | CASSSTGTGSQVF
. | . | TRBJ2-1 | TRBV6-5 | TGTGCCAGCAGTTACTCAGGGGGAAGCTCCTACAATGAGCAGTTCTTC | CASSYSGGSSYNEQFF
. | . | TRBJ1-6 | TRBV5-4 | TGTGCCAGCAGCTTTTGGGGAGAAGGCTCACCCCTCCACTTT | CASSFWGEGSPLHF
. | . | TRBJ2-5 | TRBV5-4 | TGTGCCAGCAGCTTGGCGGGGATTCGAGAGACCCAGTACTTC | CASSLAGIRETQYF
. | TRBD1 | TRBJ2-1 | TRBV5-1 | TGCGCCAGCAGCCGAGATTCTCCGGGACAGGGACGCAATGAGCAGTTCTTC | CASSRDSPGQGRNEQFF
few | . | TRBJ2-7 | TRBV6-5 | TGTGCCAGCAGTTACTCGCTAATCGGGGGCGAGCAGTACTTC | CASSYSLIGGEQYF
few | TRBD1 | TRBJ1-2 | TRBV7-9 | TGTGCCAGCAGCTTCGGACAGGATGGCTACACCTTC | CASSFGQDGYTF
. | TRBD1 | TRBJ1-1 | TRBV6-5 | TGTGCCAGCAGTTACGGACAGGGGCTTGAAGCTTTCTTT | CASSYGQGLEAFF
. | . | TRBJ2-1 | TRBV6-6 | TGTGCCAGCAGTTGGTCCAGGTTGGGTTACAATGAGCAGTTCTTC | CASSWSRLGYNEQFF
once | . | TRBJ1-3 | TRBV27 | TGTGCCAGCAGTCTAAGGGGTGCCGGAAACACCATATATTTT | CASSLRGAGNTIYF
. | . | TRBJ1-2 | TRBV5-1 | TGCGCCAGCAGCCCCGGGGGGGCGGACACCTACACCTTC | CASSPGGADTYTF
. | TRBD2 | TRBJ2-7 | TRBV10-2 | TGCGCCAGCAGTGACTCACCGGGACTACCAGTACGGCAGTACTTC | CASSDSPGLPVRQYF
few | . | TRBJ1-2 | TRBV5-1 | TGCGCCAGCAGCCTGTCAGCAGCAGGGAAGGGCTACACCTTC | CASSLSAAGKGYTF
. | . | TRBJ2-5 | TRBV30 | TGTGCCTGGAGTCCCCAGGGATGGGAGACCCAGTACTTC | CAWSPQGWETQYF
. | TRBD2 | TRBJ2-7 | TRBV9 | TGTGCCAGCGCTCGGACTAGGGCGGGAGAGCAGTACTTC | CASARTRAGEQYF
. | TRBD1 | TRBJ1-4 | TRBV7-9 | TGTGCCAGCAGCCCGCCTACAGGGACAGGGAGTGAAAAACTGTTTTTT | CASSPPTGTGSEKLFF
. | . | TRBJ1-5 | TRBV7-8 | TGTGCCAGCAGCTTGTTGCAGGGCAATCAGCCCCAGCATTTT | CASSLLQGNQPQHF
once | TRBD1 | TRBJ1-4 | TRBV29-1 | TGCAGCGTGATCACAGGGGCTGGTGCTAATGAAAAACTGTTTTTT | CSVITGAGANEKLFF